The rows below give T cell receptor beta chains drawn from one sample of a study of cytomegalovirus exposure and HLA in healthy donors. Measured with immunoSEQ multiplex PCR; TCRdb has only the in-frame clones, and not every one. The data show 300,000 or so clones, nearly 90% seen once. Source material: PBMCs. The receptors stem from a man between 25 and 39 years old in good health and CMV-seronegative. CDR3s include the opening cysteine and the closing phenylalanine or tryptophan. The D gene is left open where the match is weak. Only some rows state a clone size, as once, few, many or a class for expanded clones.

V gene	D gene	clone size	J gene	CDR3 protein	CDR3 DNA
TRBV30	TRBD1	once	TRBJ1-6	CAWRDRGNSPLHF	TGTGCCTGGAGGGACAGGGGCAATTCACCCCTCCACTTT
TRBV10-3	.	.	TRBJ1-4	CAISEGASNEKLFF	TGTGCCATCAGTGAGGGGGCTTCTAATGAAAAACTGTTTTTT
TRBV19	.	.	TRBJ2-7	CASKDSVSYEQYF	TGTGCCAGTAAAGACAGCGTCTCCTACGAGCAGTACTTC
TRBV29-1	.	few	TRBJ1-1	CSVSPTGTEAFF	TGCAGCGTCTCACCGACGGGCACTGAAGCTTTCTTT
TRBV21-1	.	.	TRBJ2-7	CARRTDGTYEQYF	TGTGCCAGGCGGACAGATGGTACCTACGAGCAGTACTTC
TRBV4-3	.	.	TRBJ2-1	CASRHRVTDREQFF	TGCGCCAGCAGGCACAGGGTAACGGACCGTGAGCAGTTCTTC
TRBV6-6	.	.	TRBJ1-1	CASSYSPYSTEAFF	TGTGCCAGCAGTTACTCCCCATACAGCACTGAAGCTTTCTTT
TRBV11-2	TRBD2	.	TRBJ2-1	CASSLGSTSGGAYEQFF	TGTGCCAGCAGCTTAGGATCTACTAGCGGGGGGGCCTATGAGCAGTTCTTC
TRBV6-5	TRBD2	once	TRBJ2-1	CASSYLAGGQGEQFF	TGTGCCAGCAGTTATCTCGCGGGGGGTCAGGGCGAGCAGTTCTTC
TRBV27	TRBD2	.	TRBJ2-5	CASSSLAGFTQETQYF	TGTGCCAGCAGTTCGCTAGCGGGGTTTACCCAAGAGACCCAGTACTTC
TRBV10-1	.	.	TRBJ1-4	CASTFPWAPGSEKLFF	TGCGCCAGCACCTTCCCGTGGGCCCCGGGGAGTGAAAAACTGTTTTTT
TRBV6-1	.	.	TRBJ2-5	CASSGEIQETQYF	TGTGCCAGCAGTGGGGAGATTCAAGAGACCCAGTACTTC
TRBV6-5	.	once	TRBJ1-2	CASSRREIIDGYTF	TGTGCCAGCAGCCGCCGGGAGATAATTGACGGCTACACCTTC
TRBV2	TRBD1	once	TRBJ2-6	CAIPPGQLSGANVLTF	TGTGCCATACCCCCGGGACAGCTCTCTGGGGCCAACGTCCTGACTTTC
TRBV5-1	.	.	TRBJ2-3	CASSLFAAGQGTDTQYF	TGCGCCAGCAGCTTGTTCGCGGCGGGGCAGGGTACAGATACGCAGTATTTT
TRBV6-5	TRBD1	.	TRBJ2-1	CASSYGQGARYNEQFF	TGTGCCAGCAGTTATGGGCAGGGGGCCAGATACAATGAGCAGTTCTTC
TRBV7-9	.	.	TRBJ2-7	CASSLAQGTSYEQYF	TGTGCCAGCAGCTTAGCCCAGGGCACCTCCTACGAGCAGTACTTC
TRBV9	TRBD1	.	TRBJ1-5	CASSAQGASNQPQHF	TGTGCCAGCAGCGCACAGGGGGCGAGCAATCAGCCCCAGCATTTT
TRBV11-2	TRBD2	.	TRBJ2-3	CASSLRLAGESTQYF	TGTGCCAGCAGCTTAAGACTAGCGGGGGAGTCTACGCAGTATTTT
TRBV5-1	.	.	TRBJ2-4	CASTKDEGRKNIQYF	TGCGCCAGCACAAAAGACGAGGGCCGAAAAAACATTCAGTACTTC
TRBV5-1	TRBD1	once	TRBJ1-1	CASSLIAGTGVNTEAFF	TGCGCCAGCAGCTTAATAGCCGGGACAGGGGTGAACACTGAAGCTTTCTTT
TRBV21-1	.	.	TRBJ1-4	CASDRRDREPPGKLFF	TGTGCCAGCGACCGTAGGGACAGGGAGCCCCCGGGAAAACTGTTTTTT
TRBV27	TRBD1	.	TRBJ1-2	CASSRQGALFNYGYTF	TGTGCCAGCAGCCGACAGGGGGCGCTTTTTAACTATGGCTACACCTTC
TRBV7-8	.	.	TRBJ2-3	CASSLGLARTDTQYF	TGTGCCAGCAGCTTAGGGCTAGCCCGCACAGATACGCAGTATTTT
TRBV4-1	.	.	TRBJ2-1	CASSVPYNEQFF	TGCGCCAGCAGCGTTCCTTACAATGAGCAGTTCTTC
TRBV5-1	TRBD1	.	TRBJ1-2	CASRSSQGDYGYTF	TGCGCCAGCAGATCGTCTCAGGGGGACTATGGCTACACCTTC
TRBV6-5	TRBD1	.	TRBJ1-2	CASSSTGAAGLHGYTF	TGTGCCAGCAGTTCCACAGGGGCGGCGGGCTTACATGGCTACACCTTC
TRBV11-2	.	.	TRBJ2-7	CASSLTQYEQYF	TGTGCCAGCAGCTTAACACAGTACGAGCAGTACTTC
TRBV21-1	.	.	TRBJ1-2	CASSKAHKKRGYTF	TGTGCCAGCAGCAAAGCGCACAAGAAGCGTGGCTACACCTTC
TRBV6-4	.	few	TRBJ2-3	CASSDSESDTQYF	TGTGCCAGCAGTGACTCAGAGTCAGATACGCAGTATTTT
TRBV9	TRBD1	.	TRBJ1-4	CASSPGTGVLSSNEKLFF	TGTGCCAGCAGCCCCGGGACAGGGGTCCTCTCATCTAATGAAAAACTGTTTTTT
TRBV9	.	.	TRBJ2-3	CASSVLDYYTDTQYF	TGTGCCAGCAGCGTATTAGACTATTACACAGATACGCAGTATTTT
TRBV10-3	TRBD2	.	TRBJ2-5	CAIGAGGTQYF	TGTGCCATCGGAGCGGGGGGGACCCAGTACTTC
TRBV6-1	.	.	TRBJ2-5	CASSEFGAGMSVQETQYF	TGTGCCAGCAGTGAATTCGGAGCGGGTATGAGCGTTCAAGAGACCCAGTACTTC
TRBV4-3	.	.	TRBJ2-7	CASSQVLHGSYEQYF	TGCGCCAGCAGCCAAGTCCTTCACGGCTCCTACGAGCAGTACTTC